The sequence of this TCR beta chain was determined in a study of PD-1 blockade in mismatch repair-deficient tumors. Study context: All were previously treated, progressing patients with about a dozen mismatch repair-deficient cancer types.

The CDR3 covers 13 residues. The V gene lost 3 bases and the J gene lost 4 bases, with 7 bases spanning the gap. Germline CDR1 ENHRY, CDR2 SYGVKD. Assay: immunoSEQ multiplex PCR; the TCRdb copy retains only in-frame clones and omits some. The table has just under 65,000 clones, around 88% seen once. The chain is built from TRBV10-3 and TRBJ1-5; possible D gene TRBD1, 5 bases. The specimen comprised peripheral blood, sampled 52 weeks after starting pembrolizumab. The clonotype comes from an adult with mismatch repair-deficient cancer. CDR3 nucleotides: TGTGCCATCAGTGATGGGGGGAATCAGCCCCAGCATTTT. Translation: CAISDGGNQPQHF.